These T cell receptor beta chains were read from a single sample in a study of blood T cell repertoires in COVID-19. Clones were read by immunoSEQ multiplex PCR, and TCRdb kept only the in-frame ones, dropping some. This repertoire shows 290,000 or so clones, approximately 91% found once; its top ten account for around 2.2%. Sample: peripheral blood. These receptor sequences come from a woman aged 25 to 39 with COVID-19, enrolled during active disease. CDR3s include the opening cysteine and the closing phenylalanine or tryptophan. D genes are given only for firm matches. Clone size is shown for a subset of rows, as once, few, many or a class of expanded clone.

d_call j_call clone_size v_call cdr3_nt cdr3_aa
TRBD2 TRBJ2-2 . TRBV4-2 TGTGCCAGCAGCCAAAACGTCGCGGGAGAGGTGCAAACCGGGGAGCTGTTTTTT CASSQNVAGEVQTGELFF
TRBD2 TRBJ2-5 . TRBV5-4 TGTGCCAGTACTCTAGCGGGATTTCAAGAGACCCAGTACTTC CASTLAGFQETQYF
TRBD1 TRBJ1-2 once TRBV29-1 TGCAGCGTGCGGACAGGGCTCGGCTACACCTTC CSVRTGLGYTF
. TRBJ2-1 . TRBV24-1 TGTGCCACCAGTGTCGCGGACAGAAACAATGAGCAGTTCTTC CATSVADRNNEQFF
TRBD2 TRBJ2-2 . TRBV6-5 TGTGCCAGCAGCGGGACTAGCGGCGGGGAGCTGTTTTTT CASSGTSGGELFF
TRBD1 TRBJ2-7 . TRBV10-3 TGTGCCATCCGACAGGGCTCAGGGCGAGGAAGCTCCTACGAGCAGTACTTC CAIRQGSGRGSSYEQYF
TRBD1 TRBJ1-1 . TRBV29-1 TGCAGCGTTGTTACCGGGACAGGGGGCAATGAAGCTTTCTTT CSVVTGTGGNEAFF
. TRBJ2-5 few TRBV9 TGTGCCAGCAGCGAGGCACCACAGGGAATCCAAGAGACCCAGTACTTC CASSEAPQGIQETQYF
. TRBJ2-7 . TRBV28 TGTGCCAGCAGTTCGAGGGAAAGGGAACCCGAGCAGTACTTC CASSSREREPEQYF
. TRBJ1-1 . TRBV14 TGTGCCAGCAGCCAACAGCCGGGAACGAACACTGAAGCTTTCTTT CASSQQPGTNTEAFF
. TRBJ1-1 once TRBV27 TGTGCCAGCAGTTTGCGACAGAACACTGAAGCTTTCTTT CASSLRQNTEAFF
TRBD1 TRBJ2-7 . TRBV28 TGTGCCAGCAGTCTAGGACAGGGAGACTCCTACGAGCAGTACTTC CASSLGQGDSYEQYF
. TRBJ2-1 . TRBV5-1 TGCGCCAGCAGCTTGGGAAACTCTAGAACCAATGAGCAGTTCTTC CASSLGNSRTNEQFF
TRBD1 TRBJ2-7 . TRBV3-1/TRBV3-2 TGTGCCAGCAGCGCCCGACAGGGGCCCCCCTACGAGCAGTACTTC CASSARQGPPYEQYF
. TRBJ2-1 . TRBV19 TGTGCCAGTATTAGAGTGCGACCTAGTAAGGAAAATGAGCAGTTCTTC CASIRVRPSKENEQFF
. TRBJ1-1 . TRBV25-1 TGTGCCAGCACCGGCCCCGCGGACACTGAAGCTTTCTTT CASTGPADTEAFF